Below, 5 T cell receptor beta chains from the same sample are listed, as sequenced in a study of blood T cell repertoires in COVID-19. Clones were read by immunoSEQ multiplex PCR, and TCRdb kept only the in-frame ones, dropping some. Counted here are tens of thousands of clones, 86% occurring once; the ten biggest clones make up 1.2%. The sample consisted of peripheral blood. These receptors were obtained from a man aged 35 to 55 with acute or convalescent COVID-19.

The chain uses TRBV19 and TRBJ1-1; D ambiguous. This CDR3 is 13 amino acids long. V was clipped by 7 bases and J by 3 bases, with 12 bases between them. Germline CDR1 reads LNHDA; CDR2 reads SQIVND (reference sequence). This chain's CDR3 is CASTVEQYTEAFF. In nucleotides, the CDR3 is TGTGCCAGTACGGTTGAACAGTACACTGAAGCTTTCTTT.

The genes are TRBV20-1 and TRBJ1-1; weak D call: TRBD1 (6 bases). Deletions cut 2 bases from V and 11 bases from J, with 12 bases between. This CDR3 region has 11 residues. CDR1 and CDR2 (germline): DFQATT, SNEGSKA (reference sequence). The CDR3 coding sequence is TGCAGTGCTAGAATGGCAGGGGTCGCTTTCTTT. Amino acids: CSARMAGVAFF.

The V gene is TRBV7-8, the J gene TRBJ1-5, with D maybe TRBD1 (5 bases). The germline CDR1 and CDR2 sequences are SGHVS and FQNEAQ. The germline V and J ends were trimmed by 2 bases and 5 bases, with 13 bases remaining between them. The CDR3 totals 15 residues. The CDR3 sequence: CASSLMGQVHQPQHF. The CDR3 DNA sequence: TGTGCCAGCAGCTTAATGGGGCAGGTCCATCAGCCCCAGCATTTT.

The genes are TRBV19 and TRBJ2-2, with D uncertain. This CDR3 spans 14 amino acids. Germline V gives CDR1 LNHDA, CDR2 SQIVND (reference sequence). The V end was cut by 5 bases, the J end by 5 bases, with 12 bases between. In DNA, the CDR3 is TGTGCCAGTAGTGTCGGGTCGAGGACCGGGGAGCTGTTTTTT. It yields the protein CASSVGSRTGELFF.

This clone has just one count. The V gene is TRBV7-2, the J gene TRBJ2-5; the match to TRBD2 covers 7 bases. This CDR3 is built from 15 residues. Trimming removed 5 bases from V and 0 bases from J; junction bases left unmatched: 6. The germline CDR1 and CDR2 sequences are SGHTA and FQGNSA. CDR3 DNA: TGTGCCAGCAGCCCGGGGGGACCGTACCAAGAGACCCAGTACTTC. Translated, it gives CASSPGGPYQETQYF.